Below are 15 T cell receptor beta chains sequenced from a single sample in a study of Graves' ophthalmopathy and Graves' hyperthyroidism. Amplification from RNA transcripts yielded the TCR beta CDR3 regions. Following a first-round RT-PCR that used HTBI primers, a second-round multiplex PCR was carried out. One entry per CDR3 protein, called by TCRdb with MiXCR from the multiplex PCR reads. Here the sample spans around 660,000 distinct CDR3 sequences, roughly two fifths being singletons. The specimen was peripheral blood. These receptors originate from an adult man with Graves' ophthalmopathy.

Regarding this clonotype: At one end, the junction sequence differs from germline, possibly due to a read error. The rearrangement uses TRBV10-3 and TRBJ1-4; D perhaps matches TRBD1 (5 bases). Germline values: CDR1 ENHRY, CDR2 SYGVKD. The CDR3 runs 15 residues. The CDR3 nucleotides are TGTGCCAGCAGTTACCTCCGGGGGAGTAATGAAAAACTGTTTTTT. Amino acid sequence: CASSYLRGSNEKLFF.

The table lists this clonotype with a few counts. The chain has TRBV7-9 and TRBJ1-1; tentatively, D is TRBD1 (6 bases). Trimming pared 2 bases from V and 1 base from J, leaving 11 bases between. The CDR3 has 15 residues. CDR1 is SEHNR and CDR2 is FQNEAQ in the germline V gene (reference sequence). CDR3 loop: CASSLNTGSNTEAFF. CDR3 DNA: TGTGCCAGCAGCTTAAATACAGGGTCGAACACTGAAGCTTTCTTT.

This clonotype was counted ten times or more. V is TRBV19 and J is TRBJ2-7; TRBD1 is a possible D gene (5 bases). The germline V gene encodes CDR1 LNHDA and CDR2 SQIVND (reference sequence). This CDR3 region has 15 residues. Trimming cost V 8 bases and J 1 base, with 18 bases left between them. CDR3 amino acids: CASSSGHARSYEQYF. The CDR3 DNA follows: TGTGCCAGTTCCTCAGGACACGCACGTTCCTACGAGCAGTACTTC.

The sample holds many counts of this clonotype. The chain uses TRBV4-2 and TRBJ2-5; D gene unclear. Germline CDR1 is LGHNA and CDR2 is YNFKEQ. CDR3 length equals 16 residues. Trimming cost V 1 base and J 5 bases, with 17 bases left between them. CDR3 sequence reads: CASSQGLATRGETQYF. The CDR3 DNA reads TGTGCCAGCAGCCAAGGCCTGGCAACCCGCGGCGAGACCCAGTACTTC.

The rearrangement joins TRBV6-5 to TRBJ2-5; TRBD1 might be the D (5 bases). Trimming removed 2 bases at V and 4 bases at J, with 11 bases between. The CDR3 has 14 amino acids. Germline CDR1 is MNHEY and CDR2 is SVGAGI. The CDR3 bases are TGTGCCAGCAGTTACGGGGCAGAACGAGAGACCCAGTACTTC. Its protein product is CASSYGAERETQYF.

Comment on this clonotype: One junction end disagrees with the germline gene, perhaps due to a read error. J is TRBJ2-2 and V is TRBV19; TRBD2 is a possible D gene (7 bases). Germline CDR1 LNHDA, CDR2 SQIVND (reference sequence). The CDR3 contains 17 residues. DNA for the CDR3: TGTGCCAGTAGGATAGGGGGGGGGACTGGAGGCACCGGGGAGCTGTTTTTT. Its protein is CASRIGGGTGGTGELFF.

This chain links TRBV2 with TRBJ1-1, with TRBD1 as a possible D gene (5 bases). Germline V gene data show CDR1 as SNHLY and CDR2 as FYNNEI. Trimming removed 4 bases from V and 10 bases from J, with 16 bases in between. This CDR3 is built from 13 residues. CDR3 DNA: TGTGCCAGCAGTGCCGGGGATGACAGCGTAGCTTTCTTT. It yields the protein CASSAGDDSVAFF.

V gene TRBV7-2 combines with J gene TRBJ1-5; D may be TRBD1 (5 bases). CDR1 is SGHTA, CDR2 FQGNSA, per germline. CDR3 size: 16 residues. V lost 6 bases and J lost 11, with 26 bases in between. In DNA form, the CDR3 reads TGTGCCAGCAGTAGACTTGCGGGGGGGTACCAAGAGACCCAGCATTTT. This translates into CASSRLAGGYQETQHF.

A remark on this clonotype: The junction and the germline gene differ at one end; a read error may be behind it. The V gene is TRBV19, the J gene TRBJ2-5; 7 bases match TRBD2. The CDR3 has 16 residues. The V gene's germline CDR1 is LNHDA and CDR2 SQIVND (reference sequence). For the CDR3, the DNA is TGTGTCAGTAGTGAAGACCTGGCGGGGGAACAAGAGACCCAGTACTTC. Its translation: CVSSEDLAGEQETQYF.

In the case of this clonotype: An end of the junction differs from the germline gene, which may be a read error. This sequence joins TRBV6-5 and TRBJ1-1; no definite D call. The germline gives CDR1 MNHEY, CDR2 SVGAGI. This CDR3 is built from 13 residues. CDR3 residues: CASSSTVNAEAFF. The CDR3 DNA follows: TGTGCCAGCAGTTCAACGGTGAACGCTGAAGCTTTCTTT.

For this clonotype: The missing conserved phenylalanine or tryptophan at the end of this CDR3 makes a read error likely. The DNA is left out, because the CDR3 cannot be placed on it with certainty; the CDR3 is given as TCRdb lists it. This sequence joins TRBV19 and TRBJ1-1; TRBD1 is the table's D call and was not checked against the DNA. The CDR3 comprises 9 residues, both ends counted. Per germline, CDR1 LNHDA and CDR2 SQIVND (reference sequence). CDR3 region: CASSGNRAL.

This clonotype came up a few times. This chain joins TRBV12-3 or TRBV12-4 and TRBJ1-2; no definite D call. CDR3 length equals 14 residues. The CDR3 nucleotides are TGTGCTAGTGGACCTCGGACGGACCCTTATGGCTACACCTTC. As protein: CASGPRTDPYGYTF.

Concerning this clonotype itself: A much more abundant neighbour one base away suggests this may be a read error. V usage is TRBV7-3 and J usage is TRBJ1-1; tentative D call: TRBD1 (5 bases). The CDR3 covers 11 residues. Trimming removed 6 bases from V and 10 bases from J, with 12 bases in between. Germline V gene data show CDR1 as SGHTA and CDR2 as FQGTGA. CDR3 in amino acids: CASSEGFAAFF. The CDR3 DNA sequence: TGTGCCAGCAGTGAGGGGTTTGCAGCTTTCTTT.

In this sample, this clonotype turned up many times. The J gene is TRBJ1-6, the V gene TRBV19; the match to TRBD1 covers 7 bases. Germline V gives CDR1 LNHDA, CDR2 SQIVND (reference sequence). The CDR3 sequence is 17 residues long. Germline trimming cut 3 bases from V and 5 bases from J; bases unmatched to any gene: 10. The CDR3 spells CASSIPAGQANNSPLHF. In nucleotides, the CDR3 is TGTGCCAGTAGTATTCCCGCTGGACAGGCTAATAATTCACCCCTCCACTTT.

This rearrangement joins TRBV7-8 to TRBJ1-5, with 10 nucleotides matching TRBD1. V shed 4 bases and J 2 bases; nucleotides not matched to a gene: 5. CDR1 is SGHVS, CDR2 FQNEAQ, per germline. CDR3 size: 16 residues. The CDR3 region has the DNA TGTGCCAGCAGCTCCGGTGGGACAGGGGGCAATCAGCCCCAGCATTTT. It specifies CASSSGGTGGNQPQHF.